What follows describes a single T cell receptor (beta chain). Its antigen remains unknown. Here immunoSEQ multiplex PCR was the method, and the copy in TCRdb shows in-frame clones only, minus some. The sample has over 20,000 clones, 74% seen once. This sample stems from a study of vaccination effects on CD4 cells after COVID-19. The V gene end was trimmed by 3 bases and the J gene end by 1 base; junction bases not matched to a gene: 3. This CDR3 is built from 17 residues. In germline, CDR1 is KGHSH, CDR2 LQKENI. Expansion of antigen-specific CD4+ T cells with viral peptide pools was carried out by the ViraFEST assay before sequencing. Having been cultured for around ten days, the cells underwent CD4+ T cell isolation. Having tested negative for nucleocapsid antibodies, the vaccine recipients showed no prior SARS-CoV-2 infection.

This specimen consisted of CD4+ T cells from PBMCs cultured with SARS-CoV-2 spike peptides, obtained before COVID-19 vaccination. The clonotype comes from a human donor who received a COVID-19 vaccine. This chain connects TRBV18 to TRBJ2-1; the match to TRBD2 covers 13 bases. The CDR3 reads CASSPGLAGYSYNEQFF. The CDR3 nucleotides are TGTGCCAGCTCACCGGGACTAGCGGGATATTCCTACAATGAGCAGTTCTTC.